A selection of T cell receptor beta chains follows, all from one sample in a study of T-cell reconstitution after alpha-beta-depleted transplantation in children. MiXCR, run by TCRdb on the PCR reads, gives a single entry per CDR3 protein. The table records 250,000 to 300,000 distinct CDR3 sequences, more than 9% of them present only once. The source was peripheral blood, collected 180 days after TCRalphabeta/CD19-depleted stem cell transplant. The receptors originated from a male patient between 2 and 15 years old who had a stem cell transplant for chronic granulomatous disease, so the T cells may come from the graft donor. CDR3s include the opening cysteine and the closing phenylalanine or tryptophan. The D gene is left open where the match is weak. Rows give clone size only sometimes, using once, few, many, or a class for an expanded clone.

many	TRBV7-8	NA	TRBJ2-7	TGTGCCAGCAGCGGATATAGCGGCTCAGCCTACGAGCAGTACTTC	CASSGYSGSAYEQYF
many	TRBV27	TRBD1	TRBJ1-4	TGTGCCAGCAGCCGCTACAGGGGGACTAATGAAAAACTGTTTTTT	CASSRYRGTNEKLFF
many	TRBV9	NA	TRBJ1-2	TGTGCCAGCAGCGTAGGTAGCAGTCTCTATGGCTACACCTTC	CASSVGSSLYGYTF
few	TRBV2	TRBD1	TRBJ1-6	TGTGCCAGCAGCGACATGGGACAGATCTATAATTCACCCCTCCACTTT	CASSDMGQIYNSPLHF
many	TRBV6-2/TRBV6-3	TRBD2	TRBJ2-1	TGTGCCAGCAGTTGGGGGACTAGCGCACTCTTC	CASSWGTSALF
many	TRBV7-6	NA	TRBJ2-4	TGTGCCAGCAGCACCCGTTTGCTAGACATTCAGTACTTC	CASSTRLLDIQYF
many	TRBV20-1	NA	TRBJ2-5	TGCAGTGCTAGGGAACGGCCTTGGATTATCGAGACCCAGTACTTC	CSARERPWIIETQYF
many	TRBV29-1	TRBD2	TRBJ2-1	TGCAGCGTTGGACCCACAGGGACTAGCGGAGGCCACAATGAGCAGTTCTTC	CSVGPTGTSGGHNEQFF
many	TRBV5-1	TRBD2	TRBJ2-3	TGCGCCAGCAGCTTATACAAGACTAGCGGGAGGGCAACGGATACGCAGTATTTT	CASSLYKTSGRATDTQYF
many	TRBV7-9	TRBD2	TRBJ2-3	TGTGCCAGCAGCTTAGCATTTGGTAGCGGGGGGGATACGCAGTATTTT	CASSLAFGSGGDTQYF
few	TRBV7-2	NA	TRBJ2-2	TGTGCCAGCAGTCTAACACTCACCGGGGAGCTGTTTTTT	CASSLTLTGELFF
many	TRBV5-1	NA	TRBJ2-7	TGCGCCAGCAGCCCCTCAGGGGCCCACGAGCAGTACTTC	CASSPSGAHEQYF
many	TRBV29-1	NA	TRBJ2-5	TGCAGCGTTGCGTCACAGTTCGAGACCCAGTACTTC	CSVASQFETQYF
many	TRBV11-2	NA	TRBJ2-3	TGTGCCAGCAGCTTGGAGCCACACACAGATACGCAGTATTTT	CASSLEPHTDTQYF
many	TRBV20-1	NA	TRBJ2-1	TGCAGTGCTAGGGGCGACATCTGGGGCTCCTACAATGAGCAGTTCTTC	CSARGDIWGSYNEQFF
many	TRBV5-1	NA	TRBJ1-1	TGCGCCAGCAGCCCCGAGAGGTCAAGGGACACTGAAGCTTTCTTT	CASSPERSRDTEAFF
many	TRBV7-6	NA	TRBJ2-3	TGTGCCAGCAGCCCCTCCCTGAGGGGGTTGACAGATACGCAGTATTTT	CASSPSLRGLTDTQYF
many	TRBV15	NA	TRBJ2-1	TGTGCCACCAGCAGAGATCGGGCGACTACTGAGCAGTTCTTC	CATSRDRATTEQFF
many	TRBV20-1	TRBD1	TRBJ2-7	TGCAGTGCTAGCCCGACAGGGGATCCCCACGAGCAGTACTTC	CSASPTGDPHEQYF
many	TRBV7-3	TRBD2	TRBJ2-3	TGTGCCAGCAGCTTAAGAGGGACTAGCGGGTTATTCGCAGATACGCAGTATTTT	CASSLRGTSGLFADTQYF
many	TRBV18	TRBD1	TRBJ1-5	TGTGCCAGCTCACAAGGGGACAGTATAAGACAGCCCCAGCATTTT	CASSQGDSIRQPQHF
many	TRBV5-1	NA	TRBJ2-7	TGCGCCAGCAGCGGCGGGAAAGGGGCCTACGAGCAGTACTTC	CASSGGKGAYEQYF
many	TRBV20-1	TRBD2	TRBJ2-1	TGCAGTATATGGACTAGCGGGAACAATGAGCAGTTCTTC	CSIWTSGNNEQFF
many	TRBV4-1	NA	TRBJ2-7	TGCGCCAGCAGTCAAGTTGGGAGCGACGAGCAGTACTTC	CASSQVGSDEQYF
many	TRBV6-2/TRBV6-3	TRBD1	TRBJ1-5	TGTGCCAGCAGTTATATTCCGTCGACAGGGTTGATCAATCAGCCCCAGCATTTT	CASSYIPSTGLINQPQHF
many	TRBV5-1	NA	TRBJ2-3	TGCGCCAGCAGCTTGGTCGCCGGGTCAGATACGCAGTATTTT	CASSLVAGSDTQYF
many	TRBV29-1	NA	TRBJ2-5	TGCAGCGTTGTAGGGCTAGCTGAAGAGACCCAGTACTTC	CSVVGLAEETQYF
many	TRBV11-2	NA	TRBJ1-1	TGTGCCAGCAGCTTAGTCAGGGGCCCGAACACTGAAGCTTTCTTT	CASSLVRGPNTEAFF
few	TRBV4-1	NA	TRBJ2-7	TGCGCCAGCAGCCGGGGGACTCGGGAGCAGTACTTC	CASSRGTREQYF
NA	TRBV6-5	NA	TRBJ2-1	TGTGCCAGCAGTTACTCGGTCTTAACCTTCAATGAGCAGTTCTTC	CASSYSVLTFNEQFF
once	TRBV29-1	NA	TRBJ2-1	TGCAGCGGACAGCGCGAAAAAAAAATGTCCGAACACGATGAGCAGTTCTTC	CSGQREKKMSEHDEQFF
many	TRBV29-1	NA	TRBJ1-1	TGCAGCGTCTCACCACTGAACGAACCTGAAGCTTTCTTT	CSVSPLNEPEAFF
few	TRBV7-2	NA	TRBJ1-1	TGTGCCAGCAGCTTAAGGCGGCCGAACACTGAAGCTTTCTTT	CASSLRRPNTEAFF
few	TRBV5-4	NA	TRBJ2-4	TGTGCCAGCAGCTTGGAGAACATTCAGTACTTC	CASSLENIQYF
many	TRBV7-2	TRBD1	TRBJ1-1	TGTGCCAGCAGCGTTAACAGGGGACCGGGGACTGAAGCTTTCTTT	CASSVNRGPGTEAFF
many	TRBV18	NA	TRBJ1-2	TGTGCCAGCTCACCAGGGTCTGTCGTCGGCTACACCTTC	CASSPGSVVGYTF
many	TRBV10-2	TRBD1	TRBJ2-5	TGCGCCAGCAGTGTTCTGGGACAGGGGTGGGACGAGACCCAGTACTTC	CASSVLGQGWDETQYF
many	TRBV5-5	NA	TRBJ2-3	TGTGCCAGCAGCTTTTCCCCGAGCCCTACGCAGTATTTT	CASSFSPSPTQYF
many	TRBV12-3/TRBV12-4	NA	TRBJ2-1	TGTGCCAGCAGCCCGTTAGTGGATGAGCAGTTCTTC	CASSPLVDEQFF
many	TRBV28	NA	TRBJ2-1	TGTGCCAGCAGTCCACCCCCGTCCTACAATGAGCAGTTCTTC	CASSPPPSYNEQFF
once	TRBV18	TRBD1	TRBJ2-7	TGTGCCAGCTCACAAGAACAGGGGTACGAGCAGTACTTC	CASSQEQGYEQYF
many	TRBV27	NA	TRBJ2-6	TGTGCCAGCAGTTTCTCAGGCTCTGGGGCCAACGTCCTGACTTTC	CASSFSGSGANVLTF
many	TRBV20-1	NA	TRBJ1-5	TGCAGTGCTAGGCAGGGAGGACAGCCCCAGCATTTT	CSARQGGQPQHF
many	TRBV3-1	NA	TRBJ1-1	TGTGCCAGCAGTAATACGCTTGAAGCTTTCTTT	CASSNTLEAFF
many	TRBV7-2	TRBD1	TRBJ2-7	TGTGCCAGCATCAAGCCGACAGGGATCCTTTCCTACGAGCAGTACTTC	CASIKPTGILSYEQYF
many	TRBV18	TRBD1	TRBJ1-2	TGTGCCAGCTCATCTCCCGGGACAGGACTATTAGGCTACACCTTC	CASSSPGTGLLGYTF
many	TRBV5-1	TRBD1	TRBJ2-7	TGCGCCAGCAGCGAATACCAACTAGGGACAGGGGACTCCTACGAGCAGTACTTC	CASSEYQLGTGDSYEQYF
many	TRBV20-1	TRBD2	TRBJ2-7	TGCAGTGCTAGGGCCGAGCGGGGTCCCTACGAGCAGTACTTC	CSARAERGPYEQYF
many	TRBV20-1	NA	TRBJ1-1	TGCAGTGCTACTCGGGGAACGGACACTGAAGCTTTCTTT	CSATRGTDTEAFF
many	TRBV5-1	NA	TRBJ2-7	TGCGCCAGCAGCTTGGTCGGGTCACAGGGTTTAAGCAGCTCCTACGAGCAGTACTTC	CASSLVGSQGLSSSYEQYF